The entry that follows covers one T cell receptor beta chain sequence. Its antigen remains unknown. This sample is drawn from a study of breast tumors, draining lymph nodes, adjacent tissues. V shed 5 bases, J shed 8 bases, and the junction held 12 bases outside the gene matches. The CDR3 has 15 amino acids. Regarding the study as a whole: Compared with basal-like, luminal-like tumors shared significantly more repertoire with nontumor tissue.

Using its own MiXCR run on the multiplex PCR reads, TCRdb lists one record per CDR3 protein. The repertoire holds some 65,000 distinct CDR3 sequences, with about 40% as singletons. This receptor was obtained from a female donor with breast cancer. Some clones in this sample may be carry-over from other donors' samples. Sequencing input: breast tumor tissue. The chain couples TRBV12-3 or TRBV12-4 to TRBJ1-3; TRBD1 matches at 7 bases. CDR3 DNA sequence: TGTGCCAGCAGTCAAGGGACAGTCTATGGCTACACCATATATTTT. Its translation is CASSQGTVYGYTIYF.